This T cell receptor (beta chain) was captured by sequencing in a study of Ad26.COV2.S vaccination and SARS-CoV-2 variants. General study findings and limits: While placebo recipients had lower spike-specific TCR breadth, vaccine recipients had more.

Clones were read by immunoSEQ multiplex PCR, and TCRdb kept only the in-frame ones, dropping some. There are under 400,000 clones in the sample; around 86% occur only once, and 3.4% lies in the top ten. In the case of this clone: Its matching antigen is unknown.

The CDR3 runs to 14 residues. Trimming took 0 bases from V and 0 from J, leaving 6 bases between them. Germline lookup yields CDR1 MNHEY and CDR2 SVGEGT. Described treatment: around 19 received Ad26.COV2.S at low or high dose, single or two shots; about five received placebo; per-sample allocation not given. At day 63 after the first vaccine or placebo injection, samples were drawn. Donor was an adult aged 18-55 years in Boston. The clonotype was recovered from a person between 18 and 65 years old who received the Ad26.COV2.S COVID-19 vaccine or a placebo. The chain carries TRBV6-2 or TRBV6-3 and TRBJ2-7; D call uncertain. The specimen was peripheral blood, collected in a trial of Ad26.COV2.S vaccine versus placebo. DNA for the CDR3: TGTGCCAGCAGTTACTCGGGCAGCTCCTACGAGCAGTACTTC. It is translated as CASSYSGSSYEQYF.